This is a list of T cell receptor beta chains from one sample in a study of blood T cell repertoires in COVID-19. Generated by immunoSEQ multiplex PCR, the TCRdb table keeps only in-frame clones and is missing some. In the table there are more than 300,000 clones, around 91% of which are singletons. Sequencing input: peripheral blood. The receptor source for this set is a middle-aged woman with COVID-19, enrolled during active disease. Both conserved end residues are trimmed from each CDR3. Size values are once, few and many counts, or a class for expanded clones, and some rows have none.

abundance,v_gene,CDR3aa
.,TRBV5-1,ASSLEVAGGWQF
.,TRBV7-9,ASSWGGTPPYGYT
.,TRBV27,ASSLQGGIQY
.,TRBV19,ASNQDLYTEAF
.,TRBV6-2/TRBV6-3,ASSTIGLTNLPDTQY
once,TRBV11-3,ASSSGTSGTGELF
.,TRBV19,ASSMRVPLGNTIY
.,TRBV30,AWSVQGMGEQY
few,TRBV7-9,ASSPILRQGRDYGYT
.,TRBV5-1,ASSLVSGSTYEQY
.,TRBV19,ASRTRPGADTQY
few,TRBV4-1,ASSHPPRGKAF
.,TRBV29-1,SVVRQSNTEAF
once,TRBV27,ASSPGQFLMNTEAF
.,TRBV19,ASSIRLGALNQPQH
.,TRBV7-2,ASSLAADPSTDTQY
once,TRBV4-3,ASSQDEGGNEQY
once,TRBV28,ASITRNTGELF
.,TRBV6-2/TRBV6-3,ASSPRVDRGEQY
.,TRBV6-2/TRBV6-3,ASSLTGTGTEKLF
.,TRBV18,ASSGITSGAFYEQY
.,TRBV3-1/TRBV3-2,ASSLRGGETQY
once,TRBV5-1,ASANGVQGIYEQY
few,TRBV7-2,ASRPTGNAAGEQY
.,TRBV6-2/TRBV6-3,ASSYASPRQPQH
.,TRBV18,ASSPPQGAGYGYT
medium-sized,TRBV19,AGQQGAGIGELF
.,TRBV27,ASSLRYRGLGYT
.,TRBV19,ASSPRDRGNSNQPQH
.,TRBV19,ASSIGLAGGPSEQY
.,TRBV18,ASSWDNLGEAF
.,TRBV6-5,ASSSYRGDYGYT
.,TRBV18,ASSPGTGDNEQY
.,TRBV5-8,ASSLVGRSL
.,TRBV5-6,ASSAGQVYEQY
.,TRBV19,ASSISGTGRNTIY
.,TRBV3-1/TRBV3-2,ASSLGQGGYT
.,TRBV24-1,ATNKQGYNEQF
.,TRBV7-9,ASSLWGRLDGYT
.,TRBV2,ASNNQRDYNEQF
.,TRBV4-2,ASSPEGRGSEAF